Reported below is one TCR beta chain. These data originate in a study of PD-1 blockade in classical Hodgkin lymphoma. Germline CDR1 and CDR2: GTSNPN and SVGIG (reference sequence). This CDR3 is built from 12 residues. With 1 base removed from V and 8 bases from J, the gap between germline ends came to 11 bases. The time point here: newly diagnosed, previously untreated cHL patient sample. Out of thawed PBMCs, magnetic negative selection purified CD4+ T cells. Some clones are missing from TCRdb's copy, which holds only in-frame ones; the method was immunoSEQ multiplex PCR. The data show around 30,000 clones, roughly 90% seen once.

This clonotype was obtained from a human donor with classical Hodgkin lymphoma. The sequenced sample was CD4+ T cells from blood. The chain links TRBV30 to TRBJ1-1; unclear D gene. The CDR3 DNA sequence: TGTGCCTGGAGTGCATCGGGGTCCGAAGCTTTCTTT. Protein sequence: CAWSASGSEAFF.